These T cell receptor beta chains were read from a single sample in a study of regulatory T cells in long-lasting Graves disease. TCRdb re-analysed the multiplex PCR reads in MiXCR, keeping a single row per CDR3 protein. The table lists about 470,000 distinct CDR3 sequences, about 15% of them singletons. The data also belong to a second study, concerning T cells in Graves' hyperthyroidism and ophthalmopathy.

The sample in question was peripheral blood mononuclear cells (PBMCs), obtained at new diagnosis, from a patient treated with antithyroid drugs. These receptors were obtained from a woman under 40 with Graves disease. Each CDR3 is given with its conserved first and last residue. The order of the fields is CDR3 DNA, CDR3 protein, V gene, clone size, CDR3 length, J gene, D gene. The D gene is left open where the match is weak. Size tells how often a clone was seen (once, few, many) or the class of an expanded clone, and some rows leave it out.

cdr3_nt: TGTGCCAGCAGTTTTATACAGGGGAGGAGGCGAGCTGAAGCTTTCTTT; cdr3_aa: CASSFIQGRRRAEAFF; v_call: TRBV28; clone_size: many; cdr3_length: 16; j_call: TRBJ1-1; d_call: TRBD1
cdr3_nt: TGTGCCAGCAGTTTAAGTCTGGGAGGACTAGTGACAGATACGCAGTATTTT; cdr3_aa: CASSLSLGGLVTDTQYF; v_call: TRBV12-3/TRBV12-4; clone_size: few; cdr3_length: 17; j_call: TRBJ2-3; d_call: TRBD2
cdr3_nt: TGTGCCAGCAATGAGGACACCTATGGCTACACCTTC; cdr3_aa: CASNEDTYGYTF; v_call: TRBV2; clone_size: many; cdr3_length: 12; j_call: TRBJ1-2; d_call: NA
cdr3_nt: TGTGCCAGCAGGGGGGGGACTAGCGGGCGAACCTACGAGCAGTACTTC; cdr3_aa: CASRGGTSGRTYEQYF; v_call: TRBV28; clone_size: NA; cdr3_length: 16; j_call: TRBJ2-7; d_call: TRBD2
cdr3_nt: TGTGCCAGTACCCTGAGGGGGGGACTAGCGGCAAACACCTACAATGAGCAGTTCTTC; cdr3_aa: CASTLRGGLAANTYNEQFF; v_call: TRBV19; clone_size: few; cdr3_length: 19; j_call: TRBJ2-1; d_call: TRBD2
cdr3_nt: TGTGCCAGTTGCCTCGCGGGAGGAGAGGGAGAGACCCAGTACTTC; cdr3_aa: CASCLAGGEGETQYF; v_call: TRBV7-6; clone_size: many; cdr3_length: 15; j_call: TRBJ2-5; d_call: TRBD2
cdr3_nt: TGTGCCATCAGTGAGCCCTCGACAGAAGAGACCCAGTACTTC; cdr3_aa: CAISEPSTEETQYF; v_call: TRBV10-3; clone_size: few; cdr3_length: 14; j_call: TRBJ2-5; d_call: NA
cdr3_nt: TGTGCCAGCAGCTTCGGACTACCCTTGGAGACCCAGTACTTC; cdr3_aa: CASSFGLPLETQYF; v_call: TRBV7-2; clone_size: many; cdr3_length: 14; j_call: TRBJ2-5; d_call: NA
cdr3_nt: TGTGCCATCACCGGACAGGAGTCCTACAATGAGCAGTTCTTC; cdr3_aa: CAITGQESYNEQFF; v_call: TRBV10-3; clone_size: few; cdr3_length: 14; j_call: TRBJ2-1; d_call: TRBD1
cdr3_nt: TGTGCCAGCACCTGGACCGCAGGAGGATCCTACGAGCAGTACTTC; cdr3_aa: CASTWTAGGSYEQYF; v_call: TRBV6-1; clone_size: few; cdr3_length: 15; j_call: TRBJ2-7; d_call: NA
cdr3_nt: TGTGCCAGCAGTGGGGGACAGGTAACCAATCAGCCCCAGCATTTT; cdr3_aa: CASSGGQVTNQPQHF; v_call: TRBV6-1; clone_size: many; cdr3_length: 15; j_call: TRBJ1-5; d_call: TRBD1
cdr3_nt: TGTGCCTGGGAAACAGGGTCTAATTCACCCCTCCACTTT; cdr3_aa: CAWETGSNSPLHF; v_call: TRBV30; clone_size: NA; cdr3_length: 13; j_call: TRBJ1-6; d_call: NA
cdr3_nt: TGTGCCAGCGGGAGGGACAGCAACTACGAGCAGTACTTC; cdr3_aa: CASGRDSNYEQYF; v_call: TRBV6-1; clone_size: many; cdr3_length: 13; j_call: TRBJ2-7; d_call: NA
cdr3_nt: TGTGCCAGCAGCCAAGGGACAGGAAGAAACACCGGGGAGCTGTTTTTT; cdr3_aa: CASSQGTGRNTGELFF; v_call: TRBV4-2; clone_size: many; cdr3_length: 16; j_call: TRBJ2-2; d_call: TRBD1
cdr3_nt: TGTGCCAGCTCACCCCCTGACGGGAGGGCCGGGGAGACCCAGTACTTC; cdr3_aa: CASSPPDGRAGETQYF; v_call: TRBV18; clone_size: few; cdr3_length: 16; j_call: TRBJ2-5; d_call: TRBD2
cdr3_nt: TGCAGTGCTCCTGCGGACTCCTACAATGAGCAGTTCTTC; cdr3_aa: CSAPADSYNEQFF; v_call: TRBV20-1; clone_size: many; cdr3_length: 13; j_call: TRBJ2-1; d_call: NA
cdr3_nt: TGCAGTGCTAGAGTACAGGAGGGGCTGTACGAGCAGTACTTC; cdr3_aa: CSARVQEGLYEQYF; v_call: TRBV20-1; clone_size: few; cdr3_length: 14; j_call: TRBJ2-7; d_call: NA
cdr3_nt: TGTGCCAGCAGATCGGGACAGAAGTATTACAGTGAGCAGTTCTTC; cdr3_aa: CASRSGQKYYSEQFF; v_call: TRBV7-9; clone_size: NA; cdr3_length: 15; j_call: TRBJ2-1; d_call: TRBD1
cdr3_nt: TGTGCCAGCAGCCAAGATTCCGGAAGGGCCCAGCATTTT; cdr3_aa: CASSQDSGRAQHF; v_call: TRBV3-1; clone_size: NA; cdr3_length: 13; j_call: TRBJ1-5; d_call: NA
cdr3_nt: TGTGCCAGTAGTATCGGTACGGGACAGTTCTACAATGAGCAGTTCTTC; cdr3_aa: CASSIGTGQFYNEQFF; v_call: TRBV19; clone_size: few; cdr3_length: 16; j_call: TRBJ2-1; d_call: TRBD1
cdr3_nt: TGTGCCATTCTACAGGGAGTAACAGATACGCAGTATTTT; cdr3_aa: CAILQGVTDTQYF; v_call: TRBV27; clone_size: NA; cdr3_length: 13; j_call: TRBJ2-3; d_call: NA
cdr3_nt: TGTGCCTGGACTTCCGGAGCGGGACGCTCCTACAATGAGCAGTTCTTC; cdr3_aa: CAWTSGAGRSYNEQFF; v_call: TRBV30; clone_size: few; cdr3_length: 16; j_call: TRBJ2-1; d_call: TRBD2
cdr3_nt: TGTGCCAGCAGTTCCCTCTCGAGGACGGAGACAGGGGAAAGCACAGATACGCAGTATTTT; cdr3_aa: CASSSLSRTETGESTDTQYF; v_call: TRBV12-3/TRBV12-4; clone_size: many; cdr3_length: 20; j_call: TRBJ2-3; d_call: TRBD1
cdr3_nt: TGTGCCAGCAGCTCCCGGGACAGGGACCCAGATACGCAGTATTTT; cdr3_aa: CASSSRDRDPDTQYF; v_call: TRBV5-4; clone_size: few; cdr3_length: 15; j_call: TRBJ2-3; d_call: TRBD1
cdr3_nt: TGTGCCAGCAGCGTAGCGGCTAATGAGCAGTTCTTC; cdr3_aa: CASSVAANEQFF; v_call: TRBV9; clone_size: many; cdr3_length: 12; j_call: TRBJ2-1; d_call: NA
cdr3_nt: TGTGCCAGCAGCCAAAACCAAGGCGGGAGGGCCCCTGAGCAGTTCTTC; cdr3_aa: CASSQNQGGRAPEQFF; v_call: TRBV4-2; clone_size: few; cdr3_length: 16; j_call: TRBJ2-1; d_call: TRBD2
cdr3_nt: TGTGCCAGCAGCCAAACCCGACTAGCGGGAGATGAATACGAGCAGTACTTC; cdr3_aa: CASSQTRLAGDEYEQYF; v_call: TRBV4-2; clone_size: NA; cdr3_length: 17; j_call: TRBJ2-7; d_call: TRBD2
cdr3_nt: TGTGCCAGCTCACCGAGCAGGGCCGATGAGCAGTTCTTC; cdr3_aa: CASSPSRADEQFF; v_call: TRBV18; clone_size: many; cdr3_length: 13; j_call: TRBJ2-1; d_call: NA
cdr3_nt: TGTGCCAGCTCACCTGGCAGGGGAGATTCACCCCTCCACTTT; cdr3_aa: CASSPGRGDSPLHF; v_call: TRBV18; clone_size: many; cdr3_length: 14; j_call: TRBJ1-6; d_call: NA
cdr3_nt: TGCAGTGCTCAAATAGCCAAAAACATTCAGTACTTC; cdr3_aa: CSAQIAKNIQYF; v_call: TRBV20-1; clone_size: NA; cdr3_length: 12; j_call: TRBJ2-4; d_call: NA
cdr3_nt: TGTGCCAGCAGCCAAACGGGACTAGCGGGAGACGAGCAGTACTTC; cdr3_aa: CASSQTGLAGDEQYF; v_call: TRBV3-1; clone_size: NA; cdr3_length: 15; j_call: TRBJ2-7; d_call: TRBD2
cdr3_nt: TGTGCCAGCAGCCCAAGGTATTCCTACGAGCAGTACTTC; cdr3_aa: CASSPRYSYEQYF; v_call: TRBV3-1; clone_size: many; cdr3_length: 13; j_call: TRBJ2-7; d_call: NA
cdr3_nt: TGTGCCACCAGTGATTTGCACATTGAGACCCAGTACTTC; cdr3_aa: CATSDLHIETQYF; v_call: TRBV24-1; clone_size: few; cdr3_length: 13; j_call: TRBJ2-5; d_call: NA
cdr3_nt: TGTGCCAGCAGCGGAGGGGCTAGCGGCCCCTACGAGCAGTACTTC; cdr3_aa: CASSGGASGPYEQYF; v_call: TRBV7-9; clone_size: few; cdr3_length: 15; j_call: TRBJ2-7; d_call: TRBD2
cdr3_nt: TGTGCCAGCAGTGAAGTACCCCCGGGACTCCTAGGATACACTGAAGCTTTCTTT; cdr3_aa: CASSEVPPGLLGYTEAFF; v_call: TRBV6-1; clone_size: many; cdr3_length: 18; j_call: TRBJ1-1; d_call: NA
cdr3_nt: TGTGCCAGCAGTTTACCCCGGGACAGAGGGGAGACCCAGTACTTC; cdr3_aa: CASSLPRDRGETQYF; v_call: TRBV12-3/TRBV12-4; clone_size: NA; cdr3_length: 15; j_call: TRBJ2-5; d_call: TRBD1
cdr3_nt: TGTGCCAGCAGCTTAGGGACAGGGGTCTATGGCTACACCTTC; cdr3_aa: CASSLGTGVYGYTF; v_call: TRBV7-9; clone_size: many; cdr3_length: 14; j_call: TRBJ1-2; d_call: TRBD1
cdr3_nt: TGTGCCAGCATGTCCGGGGTATGGCGTTCGGATGAGCAGTTCTTC; cdr3_aa: CASMSGVWRSDEQFF; v_call: TRBV6-1; clone_size: many; cdr3_length: 15; j_call: TRBJ2-1; d_call: NA
cdr3_nt: TGTGCCAGCAGCTTAGGGAAGTACAGGAAGAACACTGAAGCTTTCTTT; cdr3_aa: CASSLGKYRKNTEAFF; v_call: TRBV7-9; clone_size: many; cdr3_length: 16; j_call: TRBJ1-1; d_call: NA
cdr3_nt: TGTGCCAGCAGCCAGAGGGATGAGCAGTTCTTC; cdr3_aa: CASSQRDEQFF; v_call: TRBV3-1; clone_size: many; cdr3_length: 11; j_call: TRBJ2-1; d_call: NA
cdr3_nt: TGTGCCAGCAGTGGGACCGCCGGAGGCTCTGGAAACACCATATATTTT; cdr3_aa: CASSGTAGGSGNTIYF; v_call: TRBV25-1; clone_size: NA; cdr3_length: 16; j_call: TRBJ1-3; d_call: NA
cdr3_nt: TGTGCCAGTAGTATAGGTGGACACCCTTATGGCTACACCTTC; cdr3_aa: CASSIGGHPYGYTF; v_call: TRBV19; clone_size: few; cdr3_length: 14; j_call: TRBJ1-2; d_call: NA